The 27 T cell receptor beta chains reported below all come from one sample, sequenced in a study of blood T cell repertoires in COVID-19. The table came from immunoSEQ multiplex PCR; TCRdb's copy has only in-frame clones and leaves some out. The repertoire has some 130,000 clones, around 86% of them found once; the top ten carry over 7.5%. Sequenced: peripheral blood. These receptors originate from a woman aged 60-75 years with active or convalescent COVID-19.

V is TRBV6-5 and J is TRBJ2-7, with TRBD2 identical over 8 bases. Germline assignment: CDR1 MNHEY and CDR2 SVGAGI. The CDR3 runs 15 residues. V was pared by 6 bases and J by 1 base, with 8 bases of the junction left unmatched. In DNA, the CDR3 is TGTGCCAGCAGCACGGAGGGACTAGGGTCCTACGAGCAGTACTTC. Residues: CASSTEGLGSYEQYF.

This chain connects TRBV7-2 to TRBJ1-1; a possible D gene is TRBD1 (6 bases). The CDR3 consists of 15 residues. Germline lookup yields CDR1 SGHTA and CDR2 FQGNSA. Trimming cost V 0 bases and J 1 base, with 9 bases left between them. CDR3 region: CASSLAAGENTEAFF. CDR3 DNA: TGTGCCAGCAGCTTAGCGGCAGGGGAGAACACTGAAGCTTTCTTT.

This rearrangement joins TRBV7-6 to TRBJ2-3; D remains unclear. Germline V gene lookup returns CDR1 SGHVS and CDR2 FNYEAQ. The CDR3 length is 12 residues. V was clipped by 4 bases and J by 4 bases, with 6 bases between them. The CDR3 DNA follows: TGTGCCAGCAGCTCTAGAGCAGATACGCAGTATTTT. Translation gives CASSSRADTQYF.

The chain couples TRBV7-3 to TRBJ1-1; D ambiguous. Trimming took off 1 base at V and 1 base at J, with 10 bases between the two ends. Germline values: CDR1 SGHTA, CDR2 FQGTGA. The CDR3 is 15 amino acids. The CDR3 sequence: CASSLNPVRNTEAFF. The CDR3 bases are TGTGCCAGCAGCTTAAATCCGGTGAGGAACACTGAAGCTTTCTTT.

The chain employs TRBV28 and TRBJ2-2, with 13 positions matching TRBD2. With V trimmed by 5 bases and J by 3 bases, 6 bases remained unmatched. Germline CDR1 and CDR2: MDHEN and SYDVKM. The CDR3 consists of 17 residues. CDR3 DNA sequence: TGTGCCAGCAGTCCGAGGGGACTAGCGGGATACACCGGGGAGCTGTTTTTT. Protein product: CASSPRGLAGYTGELFF.

The chain joins TRBV18 to TRBJ1-2; TRBD1 matches 8 bases. Germline assignment: CDR1 KGHSH and CDR2 LQKENI. This CDR3 has 15 amino acids. Losses at the gene ends were 2 bases for V and 3 bases for J; bases not matched to a gene: 5. The CDR3 here is CASSPLQGADYGYTF. CDR3 nucleotide sequence: TGTGCCAGCTCACCATTGCAGGGGGCGGACTATGGCTACACCTTC. The full variable domain, rest sourced from reference TRBV18 and TRBJ1-2, is NAGVMQNPRHLVRRRGQEARLRCSPMKGHSHVYWYRQLPEEGLKFMVYLQKENIIDESGMPKERFSAEFPKEGPSILRIQQVVRGDSAAYFCASSPLQGADYGYTFGSGTRLTVV.

The chain employs TRBV10-2 and TRBJ2-1; 7 bases are shared with TRBD2. The V and J ends lost 5 bases and 1 base, in that order; junction bases with no gene match: 5. This CDR3 has 15 amino acids. The germline gives CDR1 WSHSY, CDR2 SAAADI. The CDR3 loop is CASSWSGDSYNEQFF. DNA for the CDR3: TGCGCCAGCAGTTGGAGCGGGGATTCCTACAATGAGCAGTTCTTC.

This clone has only a few counts. One junction end does not reproduce the germline sequence, and a read error may be involved. The rearrangement uses TRBV6-4 and TRBJ2-7; 10 bases map to TRBD1. This CDR3 contains 13 residues. Germline lookup yields CDR1 MRHNA and CDR2 SNTAGT. The CDR3 nucleotides are TGTGCCAGCAGACCGACGCCGCAGACAGGGGGCGACTTC. Amino acid sequence: CASRPTPQTGGDF.

The chain couples TRBV3-1 (or the pseudogene TRBV3-2) to TRBJ1-2; D not certain. Germline V gene data show CDR1 as LGHDT and CDR2 as YNNKEL (reference sequence). Deletions cut 1 base from V and 7 bases from J, with 13 bases between. The CDR3 is 14 amino acids. The DNA of the CDR3 is TGTGCCAGCAGCCAAGGTACGGGGAGCGGTGGCTACACCTTC. It yields the protein CASSQGTGSGGYTF.

This clone appeared a single time. One end of the junction varies from germline; a read error may be responsible. The CDR3 is CANSQGQGKTEAFF. The CDR3 nucleotides read TGTGCCAACAGCCAAGGACAGGGGAAGACTGAAGCTTTCTTT. V and J are TRBV3-1 (or the pseudogene TRBV3-2) and TRBJ1-1; 9 bases line up with TRBD1. CDR1 and CDR2 (germline): LGHDT, YNNKEL (reference sequence). The CDR3 length is 14 residues.

The chain links TRBV11-2 to TRBJ2-7, with D possibly TRBD1 on 6 matching bases. The CDR3 is made up of 13 amino acids. Germline loops: CDR1 SGHAT, CDR2 FQNNGV. V shed 5 bases and J shed 2 bases, with 10 bases lying between them. The CDR3 here is CASSRTGPYEQYV. For the CDR3, the DNA is TGTGCCAGCAGCCGAACAGGGCCCTACGAGCAGTACGTC.

Here the CDR3 reads CASSYAVNTEAFF. The CDR3, as DNA: TGTGCCAGCAGTTACGCGGTGAACACTGAAGCTTTCTTT. The V call is TRBV6-2 or TRBV6-3, the J call TRBJ1-1; the D is unclear. V was cut by 2 bases and J by 0 bases, with 4 bases left in between. Looked up from germline, CDR1 is MNHEY and CDR2 is SVGEGT. This CDR3 contains 13 residues.

The chain couples TRBV19 to TRBJ1-6; a possible D gene is TRBD1 (6 bases). Trimming took off 5 bases at V and 6 bases at J, with 11 bases between the two ends. Germline loops: CDR1 LNHDA, CDR2 SQIVND (reference sequence). The CDR3 length is 14 residues. For the CDR3, the DNA is TGTGCCAGTAGTGTGGGGACACTTAATTCACCCCTCCACTTT. Translation gives CASSVGTLNSPLHF.

The rearrangement uses TRBV7-2 and TRBJ2-7; TRBD2 matches at 9 bases. V shed 2 bases, J shed 5 bases, and the junction held 10 bases outside the gene matches. The CDR3 is made up of 16 amino acids. Germline V lookup: CDR1 SGHTA, CDR2 FQGNSA. DNA of the CDR3: TGTGCCAGCAGCTTAAAAGCGGGAGGAACGGTCCACGAGCAGTACTTC. The encoded protein is CASSLKAGGTVHEQYF.

In its sample, this clone was seen once. The chain combines TRBV9 with TRBJ2-5; 7 bases align to TRBD1. This CDR3 is built from 14 residues. J was trimmed by 2 bases and V by 2 bases; bases with no gene match: 3. CDR1 is SGDLS, CDR2 YYNGEE, per germline. The CDR3 sequence is CASSVGRGQETQYF. The CDR3 DNA sequence: TGTGCCAGCAGCGTGGGCAGGGGGCAAGAGACCCAGTACTTC.

The CDR3 reads CASSYSEGVGSPLHF. DNA for the CDR3: TGTGCCAGCAGTTACTCAGAGGGAGTAGGATCACCCCTCCACTTT. The chain links TRBV6-6 to TRBJ1-6, with D unclear. The CDR3 has 15 amino acids. The V gene's germline CDR1 is MNHNY and CDR2 SVGAGI (reference sequence). Trimming left V 0 bases short and J 10 bases short, with 13 bases between.

The chain links TRBV10-2 to TRBJ2-3, with D perhaps matching TRBD1 (6 bases). Trimming shortened V by 0 bases and J by 8 bases, and 18 bases separated the two germline ends. Germline CDR1 and CDR2: WSHSY and SAAADI. CDR3 length: 16 residues. Here the CDR3 reads CASSESFSWGQGTQYF. The CDR3 DNA reads as TGCGCCAGCAGTGAGTCTTTTAGTTGGGGGCAAGGTACGCAGTATTTT.

V and J are TRBV28 and TRBJ2-3; D not resolved. Germline V gene lookup returns CDR1 MDHEN and CDR2 SYDVKM. There are 15 residues in the CDR3. V was shortened by 3 bases and J by 2 bases, with 12 bases between the two germline ends. The CDR3 here is CASSLAGGNTDTQYF. The CDR3 region has the DNA TGTGCCAGCAGTTTGGCTGGCGGAAACACAGATACGCAGTATTTT.

The chain joins TRBV7-2 to TRBJ1-1, with D possibly matching TRBD1 (5 bases). From germline, CDR1 is SGHTA and CDR2 FQGNSA. The CDR3 is 13 amino acids. Trimming pared 5 bases from V and 7 bases from J, leaving 14 bases between. The CDR3 region is CASSPRGTHEAFF. The CDR3 DNA reads as TGTGCCAGCAGCCCCCGCGGGACGCATGAAGCTTTCTTT.

The chain couples TRBV3-1 (or the pseudogene TRBV3-2) to TRBJ1-1, with D perhaps TRBD1 (6 bases). The CDR3 contains 18 residues. From germline, CDR1 is LGHDT and CDR2 YNNKEL (reference sequence). Trimming stripped 1 base from V and 2 bases from J, with 20 bases between. CDR3 residues: CASSQVTGTSVENTEAFF. The DNA for the CDR3 is TGTGCCAGCAGCCAAGTTACAGGGACGTCGGTCGAAAACACTGAAGCTTTCTTT.

This clone was recorded a few times. The chain links TRBV18 to TRBJ1-2; 7 bases agree with TRBD1. Germline V gene sequence: CDR1 KGHSH, CDR2 LQKENI. Trimming took 0 bases from V and 5 from J; bases not matched to a gene: 12. This CDR3 contains 17 residues. The CDR3 spells CASSPPDGDRAIYGYTF. The CDR3 DNA reads TGTGCCAGCTCACCACCGGATGGAGACAGGGCAATTTATGGCTACACCTTC.

This clone came up once. The genes are TRBV3-1 (or the pseudogene TRBV3-2) and TRBJ1-6; D call uncertain. CDR1 is LGHDT and CDR2 is YNNKEL in the germline V gene (reference sequence). V was trimmed by 0 bases and J by 8 bases, leaving 5 bases between them. This CDR3 is 13 amino acids long. This CDR3 reads CASSQDRDSPLHF. CDR3 DNA sequence: TGTGCCAGCAGCCAAGATCGGGATTCACCCCTCCACTTT.

The J gene is TRBJ2-3, the V gene TRBV5-1, with 8 bases that match TRBD1. V trimming: 8 bases; J trimming: 0 bases; junction bases outside the gene matches: 5. There are 14 residues in the CDR3. Germline loops: CDR1 SGHRS, CDR2 YFSETQ. The CDR3 here is CASKQGGSTDTQYF. CDR3 DNA sequence: TGCGCCAGTAAACAGGGGGGTAGCACAGATACGCAGTATTTT.

The chain employs TRBV9 and TRBJ2-5; 7 nucleotides match TRBD1. V gave up 2 bases and J gave up 2 bases; unmatched junction bases: 3. The CDR3 loop spans 14 amino acids. Per germline, CDR1 SGDLS and CDR2 YYNGEE. CDR3 region: CASSVQGVQETQYF. In nucleotides, the CDR3 is TGTGCCAGCAGCGTGCAGGGGGTACAAGAGACCCAGTACTTC. Full variable domain (outside the CDR3, taken from reference TRBV9 and TRBJ2-5): DSGVTQTPKHLITATGQRVTLRCSPRSGDLSVYWYQQSLDQGLQFLIQYYNGEERAKGNILERFSAQQFPDLHSELNLSSLELGDSALYFCASSVQGVQETQYFGPGTRLLVL.

The V gene is TRBV20-1, the J gene TRBJ1-5; D is undetermined. V was clipped by 3 bases and J by 0 bases, with 12 bases between them. From germline, CDR1 is DFQATT and CDR2 SNEGSKA (reference sequence). The CDR3 totals 15 residues. Here the CDR3 reads CSASLGVLSNQPQHF. The CDR3 DNA reads as TGCAGTGCTAGTCTAGGTGTACTTAGCAATCAGCCCCAGCATTTT.

In DNA, the CDR3 is TGTGCCAGCAGCGTCGGACAGGCCCACCCCACAGATACGCAGTATTTT. This sequence encodes CASSVGQAHPTDTQYF. The chain uses TRBV7-2 and TRBJ2-3; TRBD1 matches 7 bases. The junction had 10 bases not matched to a gene; V was cut back by 5 bases and J by 2 bases. Germline loops: CDR1 SGHTA, CDR2 FQGNSA. CDR3 length: 16 residues. Looking up the rest from reference TRBV7-2 and TRBJ2-3 gives the full variable domain: GAGVSQSPSNKVTEKGKDVELRCDPISGHTALYWYRQSLGQGLEFLIYFQGNSAPDKSGLPSDRFSAERTGGSVSTLTIQRTQQEDSAVYLCASSVGQAHPTDTQYFGPGTRLTVL.

The rearrangement joins TRBV28 to TRBJ1-1, with D uncertain. The CDR3 runs 14 residues. The germline V gene encodes CDR1 MDHEN and CDR2 SYDVKM. Trimming removed 1 base from V and 4 bases from J, with 10 bases in between. The CDR3: CASSLFKDSTEAFF. The CDR3 DNA is TGTGCCAGCAGTTTATTTAAGGACTCCACTGAAGCTTTCTTT.